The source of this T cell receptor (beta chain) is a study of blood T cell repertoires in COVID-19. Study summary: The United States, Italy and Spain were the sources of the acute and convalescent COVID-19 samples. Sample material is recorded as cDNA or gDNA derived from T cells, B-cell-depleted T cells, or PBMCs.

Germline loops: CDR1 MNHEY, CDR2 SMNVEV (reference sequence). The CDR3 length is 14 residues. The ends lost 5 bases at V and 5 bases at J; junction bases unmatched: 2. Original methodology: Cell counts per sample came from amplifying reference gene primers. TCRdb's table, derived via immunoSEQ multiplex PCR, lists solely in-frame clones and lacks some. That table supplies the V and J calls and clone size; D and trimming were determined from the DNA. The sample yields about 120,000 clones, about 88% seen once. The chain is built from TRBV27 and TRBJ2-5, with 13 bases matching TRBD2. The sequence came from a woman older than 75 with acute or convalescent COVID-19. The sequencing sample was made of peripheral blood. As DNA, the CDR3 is TGTGCCAGCAGTGGACTAGCGGGAGCGGAGACCCAGTACTTC. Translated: CASSGLAGAETQYF.